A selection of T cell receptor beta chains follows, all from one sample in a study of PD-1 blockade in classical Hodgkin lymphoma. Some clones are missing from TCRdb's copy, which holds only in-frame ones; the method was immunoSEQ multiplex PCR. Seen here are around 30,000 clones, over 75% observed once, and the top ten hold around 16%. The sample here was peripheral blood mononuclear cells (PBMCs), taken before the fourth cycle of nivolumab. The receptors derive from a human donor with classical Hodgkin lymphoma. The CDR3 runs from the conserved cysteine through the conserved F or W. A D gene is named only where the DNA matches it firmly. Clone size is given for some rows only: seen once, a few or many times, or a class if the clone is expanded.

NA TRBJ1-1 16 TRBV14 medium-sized CASSQALTGPFSEAFF TGTGCCAGCAGCCAAGCCCTCACAGGGCCCTTTTCTGAAGCTTTCTTT
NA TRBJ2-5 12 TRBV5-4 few CASSFRGETQYF TGTGCCAGCAGCTTTCGGGGAGAGACCCAGTACTTC
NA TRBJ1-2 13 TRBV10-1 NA CASSESQGGGYTF TGCGCCAGCAGTGAGTCACAGGGTGGTGGCTACACCTTC
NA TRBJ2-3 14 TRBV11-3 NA CASSFGADTDTQYF TGTGCCAGCAGCTTCGGAGCGGACACAGATACGCAGTATTTT
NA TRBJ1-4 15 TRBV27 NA CASSFLFSTNEKLFF TGTGCCAGCAGTTTTCTATTTAGTACCAATGAAAAACTGTTTTTT
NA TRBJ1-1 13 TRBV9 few CASSGRGVPEAFF TGTGCCAGCAGCGGACGGGGGGTTCCTGAAGCTTTCTTT
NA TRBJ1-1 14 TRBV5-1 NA CASSLWSDNTEAFF TGCGCCAGCAGCTTGTGGTCGGATAATACTGAAGCTTTCTTT
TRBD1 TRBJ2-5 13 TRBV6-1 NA CAGSDRLGETQYF TGTGCCGGATCGGACAGGCTCGGCGAGACCCAGTACTTC
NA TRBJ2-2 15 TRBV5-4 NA CASSLGLAGSGELFF TGTGCCAGCAGCTTGGGCCTAGCTGGGTCCGGGGAGCTGTTTTTT
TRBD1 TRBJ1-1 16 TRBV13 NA CASSSWGQGLHTEAFF TGTGCCAGCAGCTCCTGGGGACAGGGGTTGCACACTGAAGCTTTCTTT
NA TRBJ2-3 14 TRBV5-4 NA CASSLGFSTDTQYF TGTGCCAGCAGCTTAGGTTTCAGCACAGATACGCAGTATTTT
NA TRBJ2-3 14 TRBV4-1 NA CASSQPSRTDTQYF TGCGCCAGCAGCCAACCTAGCCGCACAGATACGCAGTATTTT
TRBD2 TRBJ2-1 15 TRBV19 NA CASIRTSGSRNEQFF TGTGCCAGTATTCGTACTAGCGGGAGCAGGAATGAGCAGTTCTTC
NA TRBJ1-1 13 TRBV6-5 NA CASREMGGTEAFF TGTGCCAGCAGGGAAATGGGCGGCACTGAAGCTTTCTTT
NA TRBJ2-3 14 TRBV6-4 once CASSLGVSTDTQYF TGTGCCAGCAGCCTTGGGGTTTCCACAGATACGCAGTATTTT
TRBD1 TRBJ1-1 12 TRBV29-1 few CSVQGRGTEAFF TGCAGCGTACAGGGGAGAGGGACTGAAGCTTTCTTT
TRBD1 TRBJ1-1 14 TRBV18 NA CASSPNRGPTEAFF TGTGCCAGCTCTCCTAACAGGGGACCCACTGAAGCTTTCTTT
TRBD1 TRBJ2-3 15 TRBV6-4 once CASRMTGEGADTQYF TGTGCCAGCAGGATGACAGGGGAAGGGGCAGATACGCAGTATTTT
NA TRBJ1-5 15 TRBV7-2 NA CASSLFFGENQPQHF TGTGCCAGCAGCTTATTCTTCGGAGAAAATCAGCCCCAGCATTTT
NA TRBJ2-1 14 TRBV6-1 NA CASSKRRTYNEQFF TGTGCCAGCAGTAAGAGACGAACCTACAATGAGCAGTTCTTC
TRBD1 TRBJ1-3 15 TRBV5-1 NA CASSLEAGGGNTIYF TGCGCCAGCAGCTTGGAAGCAGGGGGCGGAAACACCATATATTTT
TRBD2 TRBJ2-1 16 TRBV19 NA CASSILSAGGGLVQFF TGTGCCAGTAGTATCCTATCAGCGGGAGGGGGTTTGGTGCAGTTCTTC
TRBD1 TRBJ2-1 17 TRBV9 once CASSSISPGTGAGEQFF TGTGCCAGCAGCTCGATCTCCCCCGGGACAGGGGCCGGTGAGCAGTTCTTC
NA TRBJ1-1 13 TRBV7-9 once CASSLNTDTEAFF TGTGCCAGCAGTTTGAATACAGACACTGAAGCTTTCTTT
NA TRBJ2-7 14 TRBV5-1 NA CASSLAGRYYEQYF TGCGCCAGCAGCTTGGCGGGGAGATACTACGAGCAGTACTTC
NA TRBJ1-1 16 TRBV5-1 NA CASSLYMDPMNTEAFF TGCGCCAGCAGCTTGTATATGGACCCCATGAACACTGAAGCTTTCTTT
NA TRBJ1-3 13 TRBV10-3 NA CAISETGGNTIYF TGTGCCATCAGTGAGACTGGCGGAAACACCATATATTTT
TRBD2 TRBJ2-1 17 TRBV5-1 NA CASSPGGLAGGHNEQFF TGCGCCAGCAGCCCAGGTGGACTAGCGGGAGGACACAATGAGCAGTTCTTC
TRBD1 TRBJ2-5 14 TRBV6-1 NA CASSVGDSRETQYF TGTGCCAGCAGTGTAGGGGACAGTCGGGAGACCCAGTACTTC
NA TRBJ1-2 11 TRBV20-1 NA CSASGTQGYTF TGCAGTGCTTCAGGGACTCAGGGCTACACCTTC
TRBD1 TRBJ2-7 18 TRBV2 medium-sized CASSEWRAGQGGDNEQYF TGTGCCAGCAGTGAATGGAGGGCCGGACAGGGGGGGGATAACGAGCAGTACTTC
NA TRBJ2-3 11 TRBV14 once CASSQADTQYF TGTGCCAGCAGCCAAGCAGATACGCAGTATTTT
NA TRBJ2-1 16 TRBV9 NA CASSVDVSGGNNEQFF TGTGCCAGCAGCGTAGACGTGAGCGGAGGGAACAATGAGCAGTTCTTC
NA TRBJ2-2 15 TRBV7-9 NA CASRRSDGLTGELFF TGTGCCAGCAGGAGATCCGACGGACTTACGGGGGAGCTGTTTTTT
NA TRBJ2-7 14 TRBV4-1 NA CASSQDWGLGLQYF TGCGCCAGCAGCCAAGACTGGGGTTTGGGTCTGCAGTACTTC
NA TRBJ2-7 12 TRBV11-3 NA CASSLEAYEQYF TGTGCCAGCAGCTTAGAAGCCTACGAGCAGTACTTC
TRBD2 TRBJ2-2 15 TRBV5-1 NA CASSQLAGGTGELFF TGCGCCAGCAGCCAACTAGCGGGAGGTACCGGGGAGCTGTTTTTT
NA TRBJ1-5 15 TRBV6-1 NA CASSPLSASNQPQHF TGTGCCAGCAGCCCCTTATCAGCCAGCAATCAGCCCCAGCATTTT
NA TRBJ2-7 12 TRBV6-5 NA CASYHGVYEQYF TGTGCCAGTTACCACGGAGTCTACGAGCAGTACTTC
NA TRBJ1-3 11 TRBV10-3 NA CAIKSGNTIYF TGTGCCATCAAATCAGGAAACACCATATATTTT
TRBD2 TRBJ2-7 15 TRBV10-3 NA CAISGLAGDSYEQYF TGTGCCATCAGTGGACTAGCGGGAGACTCCTACGAGCAGTACTTC
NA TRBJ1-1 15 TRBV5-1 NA CASSLVPQGSGEAFF TGCGCCAGCAGCTTGGTACCGCAGGGTAGCGGTGAAGCTTTCTTT
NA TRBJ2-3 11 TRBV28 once CASSLVGRQYF TGTGCCAGCAGTTTAGTGGGGAGGCAGTATTTT
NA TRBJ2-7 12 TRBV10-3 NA CATATSSYEQYF TGTGCCACCGCTACCAGTTCCTACGAGCAGTACTTC
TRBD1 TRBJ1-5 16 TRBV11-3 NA CASSLGGQGGGQPQHF TGTGCCAGCAGCTTAGGCGGACAGGGGGGCGGTCAGCCCCAGCATTTT
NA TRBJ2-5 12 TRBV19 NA CASSGTQETQYF TGTGCCAGTAGCGGCACCCAAGAGACCCAGTACTTC
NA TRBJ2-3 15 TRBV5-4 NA CASSVDSPSTDTQYF TGTGCCAGCAGCGTTGACAGCCCTAGCACAGATACGCAGTATTTT
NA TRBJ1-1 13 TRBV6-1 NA CASVGQYLTEAFF TGTGCCAGCGTCGGACAGTACTTGACTGAAGCTTTCTTT
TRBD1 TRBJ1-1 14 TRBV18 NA CASSPLGQGTEAFF TGTGCCAGCTCACCCCTGGGACAGGGCACTGAAGCTTTCTTT
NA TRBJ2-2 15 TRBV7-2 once CASSLVRRKTGELFF TGTGCCAGCAGCTTAGTCCGGAGAAAGACCGGGGAGCTGTTTTTT
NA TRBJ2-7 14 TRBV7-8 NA CASSQRLLSYEQYF TGTGCCAGCAGCCAAAGACTCCTGTCCTACGAGCAGTACTTC
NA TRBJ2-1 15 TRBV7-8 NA CASSGSGSSYNEQFF TGTGCCAGCAGCGGTAGCGGTAGCTCCTACAATGAGCAGTTCTTC
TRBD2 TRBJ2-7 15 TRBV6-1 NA CASSRTSGSSYEQYF TGTGCCAGCAGCCGGACTAGCGGGAGCTCCTACGAGCAGTACTTC
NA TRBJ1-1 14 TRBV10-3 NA CAISEDRGGTEAFF TGTGCCATCAGTGAGGACCGGGGAGGGACTGAAGCTTTCTTT